The 23 T cell receptor beta chains below were found in one sample sequenced in a study of cytomegalovirus exposure and HLA in healthy donors. This PCR relied on a set of 60 Vbeta primers and 13 Jbeta primers. The table came from immunoSEQ multiplex PCR; TCRdb's copy has only in-frame clones and leaves some out. The sample carries roughly 120,000 clones, about 70% recorded once. Input material: PBMCs. These TCRs come from a woman aged 35 to 49 in good health and CMV-seronegative.

This sequence joins TRBV19 and TRBJ2-6, with a tentative D call TRBD2 (5 bases). This CDR3 has 15 residues. Germline V gene sequence: CDR1 LNHDA, CDR2 SQIVND (reference sequence). The V gene lost 5 bases and the J gene lost 1 base, with 9 bases spanning the gap. CDR3 in DNA: TGTGCCAGTAGTTCCGGGGTATCTGGGGCCAACGTCCTGACTTTC. Translating gives CASSSGVSGANVLTF.

This clone was picked up a small number of times. Within the sample, other DNA sequences also encode this same CDR3. CDR3 region: CASSVATGGTGNTIYF. DNA for the CDR3: TGTGCCAGCAGCGTAGCAACAGGGGGCACTGGAAACACCATATATTTT. This chain uses TRBV9 with TRBJ1-3; 9 bases align to TRBD1. Germline V CDR1 and CDR2: SGDLS, YYNGEE. V lost 0 bases and J lost 2; bases outside the gene matches: 3. The CDR3 spans 16 residues. Variable domain in full (rest from reference TRBV9 and TRBJ1-3): DSGVTQTPKHLITATGQRVTLRCSPRSGDLSVYWYQQSLDQGLQFLIQYYNGEERAKGNILERFSAQQFPDLHSELNLSSLELGDSALYFCASSVATGGTGNTIYFGEGSWLTVV.

The chain carries TRBV7-2 and TRBJ2-5, with 7 bases aligning to TRBD2. The length of the CDR3 is 19 residues. CDR1 SGHTA and CDR2 FQGNSA come from the germline V gene. V gave up 5 bases and J gave up 5 bases; unmatched junction bases: 23. The CDR3 reads CASSLARVASGRFGETQYF. CDR3 DNA: TGTGCCAGCAGCCTGGCTAGAGTAGCTAGCGGCCGCTTCGGGGAGACCCAGTACTTC. Using reference TRBV7-2 and TRBJ2-5 for the parts outside the CDR3, the full variable domain is GAGVSQSPSNKVTEKGKDVELRCDPISGHTALYWYRQSLGQGLEFLIYFQGNSAPDKSGLPSDRFSAERTGGSVSTLTIQRTQQEDSAVYLCASSLARVASGRFGETQYFGPGTRLLVL.

The CDR3 nucleotides read TGTGCCAGCAGTCTACAACAGGGGGCTCGGGAAAAACTGTTTTTT. This sequence encodes CASSLQQGAREKLFF. The V and J genes are TRBV6-5 and TRBJ1-4; 9 bases agree with TRBD1. Germline lookup yields CDR1 MNHEY and CDR2 SVGAGI. The V and J ends lost 5 bases and 8 bases, in that order; junction bases with no gene match: 9. The CDR3 extends over 15 amino acids.

This clone has only one observation. The chain has TRBV7-2 and TRBJ1-5, with D possibly matching TRBD1 (5 bases). From germline, CDR1 is SGHTA and CDR2 FQGNSA. The V and J ends lost 1 base and 1 base respectively, with 8 bases between them. The CDR3 length is 15 residues. This chain's CDR3 is CASSLGGTSNQPQHF. As DNA, the CDR3 is TGTGCCAGCAGCTTAGGGGGCACGAGCAATCAGCCCCAGCATTTT. Based on the CDR3 plus reference TRBV7-2 and TRBJ1-5, the full variable domain is GAGVSQSPSNKVTEKGKDVELRCDPISGHTALYWYRQSLGQGLEFLIYFQGNSAPDKSGLPSDRFSAERTGGSVSTLTIQRTQQEDSAVYLCASSLGGTSNQPQHFGDGTRLSIL.

V is TRBV4-2 and J is TRBJ2-2, with D tentatively TRBD1 (5 bases). Germline-derived CDR1 and CDR2 are LGHNA and YNFKEQ. There are 14 residues in the CDR3. The V end lost 3 bases, the J end lost 1 base, and 6 bases lay between the germline ends. CDR3 DNA sequence: TGTGCCAGCAGCCACAGGGAGAACACCGGGGAGCTGTTTTTT. As protein: CASSHRENTGELFF.

The rearrangement links TRBV28 to TRBJ2-3; 9 bases agree with TRBD2. V trimming: 11 bases; J trimming: 4 bases; junction bases outside the gene matches: 10. The CDR3 consists of 14 residues. Looked up from germline, CDR1 is MDHEN and CDR2 is SYDVKM. The CDR3 spells CAGSSGAGADTQYF. The CDR3 bases are TGTGCCGGTTCTAGCGGGGCGGGTGCAGATACGCAGTATTTT.

The chain links TRBV11-2 to TRBJ1-1, with D perhaps TRBD1 (6 bases). The CDR3 sequence is 13 residues long. The germline gives CDR1 SGHAT, CDR2 FQNNGV. V was trimmed by 5 bases and J by 2 bases, leaving 9 bases between them. The CDR3 nucleotides are TGTGCCAGCAGCCAACAGGGTAACACTGAAGCTTTCTTT. This gives the protein CASSQQGNTEAFF.

V is TRBV4-2 and J is TRBJ2-7; 8 bases map to TRBD1. Germline V gene sequence: CDR1 LGHNA, CDR2 YNFKEQ. The CDR3 has 14 amino acids. V shed 4 bases and J 3 bases; nucleotides not matched to a gene: 5. The CDR3 nucleotides are TGTGCCAGCAGCCCCCACAGGGGGAACTACGAGCAGTACTTC. This gives the protein CASSPHRGNYEQYF.

This clone came up once. The chain has TRBV7-9 and TRBJ2-1; 14 bases line up with TRBD2. The CDR3 loop spans 18 amino acids. After removal of 4 bases from V and 4 bases from J, the junction contained 9 bases not matched to a gene. Germline loops: CDR1 SEHNR, CDR2 FQNEAQ (reference sequence). Here the CDR3 DNA reads TGTGCCAGCAGCTCAGGACTAGCGGGAGGTAAGGGATACAATGAGCAGTTCTTC. This sequence encodes CASSSGLAGGKGYNEQFF.

This sequence joins TRBV21-1 and TRBJ2-4; no DNA check was done on the table's D call, TRBD1. TRBV21-1 is reported as a pseudogene. The CDR3 has 20 residues. The CDR3 region has the DNA TGTGCCAGCAGCTCCCACCCGGGACAAACCCCCCTAGAAGCCAAAAACATTCAGTACTTC. Encoded protein: CASSSHPGQTPLEAKNIQYF.

About this clone: An end of the junction does not agree with germline; a read error may underlie this. The rearrangement links TRBV7-7 to TRBJ2-2; TRBD1 might be the D (6 bases). CDR1 and CDR2 from the germline V gene are SSHAT and FNYEAQ (reference sequence). The CDR3 totals 13 residues. The CDR3 region has the DNA TGTGCTAGCAGCTCCCGACAGGCCGGGGAGCTGTTTTTT. It yields the protein CASSSRQAGELFF.

The J gene is TRBJ1-6, the V gene TRBV5-4; possibly TRBD1 for D (6 bases). CDR1 and CDR2 (germline): SGHNT, YYREEE (reference sequence). Trimming removed 0 bases from V and 3 bases from J, with 7 bases in between. CDR3 length equals 15 residues. Written as DNA, the CDR3 is TGTGCCAGCAGCTTGGGGACAGTCTATAATTCACCCCTCCACTTT. Translated: CASSLGTVYNSPLHF.

This clone showed up just once. The chain joins TRBV29-1 to TRBJ1-5, with D perhaps matching TRBD1 (6 bases). The CDR3 is made up of 13 amino acids. Germline CDR1 is SQVTM and CDR2 is ANQGSEA. The V gene lost 4 bases and the J gene lost 5 bases, with 12 bases spanning the gap. The CDR3 loop is CSVALDSYQPQHF. CDR3 sequence (DNA): TGCAGCGTTGCCTTGGACAGTTATCAGCCCCAGCATTTT.

This rearrangement joins TRBV9 to TRBJ1-1, with TRBD1 identical over 8 bases. This CDR3 has 14 amino acids. Germline lookup yields CDR1 SGDLS and CDR2 YYNGEE. V trimming: 4 bases; J trimming: 6 bases; junction bases outside the gene matches: 8. This CDR3 reads CASSTMTGVPEAFF. CDR3 bases: TGTGCCAGCAGCACCATGACAGGGGTCCCTGAAGCTTTCTTT.

The chain links TRBV9 to TRBJ2-3; possible D gene TRBD2, 6 bases. The V gene lost 3 bases and the J gene lost 2 bases, with 10 bases spanning the gap. The CDR3 covers 14 residues. CDR1 and CDR2 (germline): SGDLS, YYNGEE. For the CDR3, the DNA is TGTGCCAGCAGCGATAGCGGTCACACAGATACGCAGTATTTT. This translates into CASSDSGHTDTQYF.

This clone was found once. The chain joins TRBV9 to TRBJ1-2; 7 bases line up with TRBD1. The CDR3 is 14 amino acids. The germline V gene has CDR1 SGDLS and CDR2 YYNGEE. The V and J ends lost 0 bases and 6 bases, in that order; junction bases with no gene match: 5. The CDR3 here is CASSVEGALNGYTF. DNA of the CDR3: TGTGCCAGCAGCGTAGAGGGGGCGTTGAATGGCTACACCTTC. Filled out from reference TRBV9 and TRBJ1-2, the complete variable domain reads DSGVTQTPKHLITATGQRVTLRCSPRSGDLSVYWYQQSLDQGLQFLIQYYNGEERAKGNILERFSAQQFPDLHSELNLSSLELGDSALYFCASSVEGALNGYTFGSGTRLTVV.

The J gene is TRBJ1-1, the V gene TRBV11-2, with D maybe TRBD1 (6 bases). The V gene's germline CDR1 is SGHAT and CDR2 FQNNGV. Trimming cost V 5 bases and J 1 base, with 17 bases left between them. The CDR3 sequence is 16 residues long. The CDR3, as DNA: TGTGCCAGCAGCGGACCAGGGGCGGTCCAGAACACTGAAGCTTTCTTT. Protein: CASSGPGAVQNTEAFF.

This clone came up a few times. This chain connects TRBV9 to TRBJ2-3; 8 bases are a match to TRBD2. The CDR3 sequence is 18 residues long. Germline CDR1 is SGDLS and CDR2 is YYNGEE. The V and J ends lost 4 bases and 1 base, in that order; junction bases with no gene match: 14. The CDR3 loop is CASSTTPAGGVGTDTQYF. CDR3 nucleotides: TGTGCCAGCAGCACCACCCCCGCGGGGGGTGTTGGCACAGATACGCAGTATTTT.

The chain has TRBV11-2 and TRBJ2-2, with unresolved D. The V end lost 5 bases, the J end lost 0 bases, and 13 bases lay between the germline ends. This CDR3 is 16 amino acids long. CDR1 is SGHAT, CDR2 FQNNGV, per germline. In DNA form, the CDR3 reads TGTGCCAGCAGCCCTATCCGCGGAACGAACACCGGGGAGCTGTTTTTT. It yields the protein CASSPIRGTNTGELFF.

J is TRBJ2-5 and V is TRBV28; D is possibly TRBD1 (8 bases). The V gene's germline CDR1 is MDHEN and CDR2 SYDVKM. Trimming took off 5 bases at V and 0 bases at J, with 13 bases between the two ends. The CDR3 spans 15 residues. The CDR3 region has the DNA TGTGCCAGCAGTCCTACAGGGGGGGACCAAGAGACCCAGTACTTC. The encoded protein is CASSPTGGDQETQYF. The variable domain in full, with the rest retrieved from reference TRBV28 and TRBJ2-5, is DVKVTQSSRYLVKRTGEKVFLECVQDMDHENMFWYRQDPGLGLRLIYFSYDVKMKEKGDIPEGYSVSREKKERFSLILESASTNQTSMYLCASSPTGGDQETQYFGPGTRLLVL.

This clone was seen only a few times. This chain uses TRBV28 with TRBJ1-1; no clear D. Germline V CDR1 and CDR2: MDHEN, SYDVKM. The CDR3 length is 13 residues. V was shortened by 5 bases and J by 4 bases, with 11 bases between the two germline ends. CDR3 in DNA: TGTGCCAGCAGTCACGAGGTGAGCACTGAAGCTTTCTTT. It encodes CASSHEVSTEAFF.

This clone came up a few times. The chain links TRBV5-1 to TRBJ2-1; 10 bases align to TRBD2. Germline CDR1 reads SGHRS; CDR2 reads YFSETQ. There are 17 residues in the CDR3. V lost 6 bases, J lost 2 bases, and 11 bases stayed unmatched. The CDR3 loop is CASTRASGSDTYNEQFF. CDR3 DNA sequence: TGCGCCAGCACTAGGGCTAGCGGGAGTGATACCTACAATGAGCAGTTCTTC.